These 14 T cell receptor beta chains came from one sample sequenced in a study of regulatory T cells in long-lasting Graves disease. Investigators prepared the TCR beta libraries by applying iRepertoire HTBI primers and Arm-PCR of CDR3 regions. From the multiplex PCR reads, TCRdb called clonotypes with MiXCR, one entry per CDR3 protein. The data show around 460,000 distinct CDR3 sequences, with 22% seen just once and around 13% held by the top ten. Specified time point: persistent/refractory GD, antithyroid drugs over 5 years with positive TRAb. Extracted PBMC RNA gave rise to the TCR library. The specimen comprised peripheral blood mononuclear cells (PBMCs), sampled when the disease was refractory, from a patient treated with antithyroid drugs. These receptors all come from a female donor with Graves disease.

The V call is TRBV6-1, the J call TRBJ2-7, with 12 nucleotides matching TRBD2. J lost 0 bases, V lost 6 bases, and 9 bases had no gene match. Germline lookup yields CDR1 MNHNS and CDR2 SASEGT. This CDR3 is 17 amino acids long. The CDR3 protein is CASSPGTSGSDSYEQYF. The CDR3 DNA reads TGTGCCAGCAGCCCCGGGACTAGCGGGTCTGACTCCTACGAGCAGTACTTC.

This clonotype was observed many times. The genes are TRBV30 and TRBJ1-4; 7 positions agree with TRBD1. There are 15 residues in the CDR3. The trim removed 2 bases at V and 6 bases at J, leaving 9 bases unmatched. Per germline, CDR1 GTSNPN and CDR2 SVGIG (reference sequence). The DNA of the CDR3 is TGTGCCTGGAGTCGAGGACAGGAGTATGATGAAAAACTGTTTTTT. This sequence encodes CAWSRGQEYDEKLFF.

This clonotype was counted ten times or more. The chain couples TRBV6-2 or TRBV6-3 to TRBJ1-1; maybe TRBD1 (6 bases). The germline CDR1 and CDR2 sequences are MNHEY and SVGEGT. Between the trimmed V and J ends, which lost 10 bases and 5 bases, there was a span of 20 bases. This CDR3 is 14 amino acids long. The CDR3, as DNA: TGTGCCACCCGCCCCCTAACAGGGAGGACTGAAGCTTTCTTT. Protein product: CATRPLTGRTEAFF.

This clonotype was seen a handful of times. The chain carries TRBV5-1 and TRBJ1-1; D is unclear. CDR3 length equals 13 residues. The V end lost 4 bases, the J end lost 4 bases, and 11 bases lay between the germline ends. Per germline, CDR1 SGHRS and CDR2 YFSETQ. The CDR3 DNA reads TGCGCCAGCAGCACAAGGGAAGGCACTGAAGCTTTCTTT. Translating it yields CASSTREGTEAFF.

This clonotype was observed many times. The chain is built from TRBV28 and TRBJ2-5, with 10 bases aligning to TRBD2. Unmatched junction bases numbered 5, after V lost 5 bases and J lost 2 bases. Germline values: CDR1 MDHEN, CDR2 SYDVKM. The length of the CDR3 is 15 residues. The CDR3 nucleotides read TGTGCCAGCAGTCCGACTAGCGGGCCTCAAGAGACCCAGTACTTC. Its protein is CASSPTSGPQETQYF. The full variable domain, its missing parts supplied by reference TRBV28 and TRBJ2-5, is DVKVTQSSRYLVKRTGEKVFLECVQDMDHENMFWYRQDPGLGLRLIYFSYDVKMKEKGDIPEGYSVSREKKERFSLILESASTNQTSMYLCASSPTSGPQETQYFGPGTRLLVL.

This clonotype was detected only a few times. V usage is TRBV19 and J usage is TRBJ1-2, with TRBD1 as a possible D gene (5 bases). This CDR3 spans 13 amino acids. Germline lookup yields CDR1 LNHDA and CDR2 SQIVND (reference sequence). Trimming left V 9 bases short and J 8 bases short, with 19 bases between. This CDR3 reads CASSPGRPWGYTF. The DNA for the CDR3 is TGTGCCAGCTCACCGGGACGGCCTTGGGGCTACACCTTC. Looking up the rest from reference TRBV19 and TRBJ1-2 gives the full variable domain: DGGITQSPKYLFRKEGQNVTLSCEQNLNHDAMYWYRQDPGQGLRLIYYSQIVNDFQKGDIAEGYSVSREKKESFPLTVTSAQKNPTAFYLCASSPGRPWGYTFGSGTRLTVV.

This clonotype was counted ten times or more. CDR3 sequence reads: CASSFGNKYSYEQYF. CDR3 coding DNA: TGTGCCAGCAGTTTCGGGAATAAATACTCCTACGAGCAGTACTTC. The chain has TRBV12-3 or TRBV12-4 and TRBJ2-7; a weak D match, TRBD2 (5 bases). The V gene lost 3 bases and the J gene lost 0 bases, with 12 bases spanning the gap. CDR3 length equals 15 residues.

The chain combines TRBV14 with TRBJ2-3; TRBD1 or TRBD2 may be the D gene (5 bases each). CDR1 and CDR2 (germline): SGHDN, FVKESK. The CDR3 is made up of 16 amino acids. Trimming pared 6 bases from V and 1 base from J, leaving 17 bases between. CDR3 sequence: CASSAPGIGGTDTQYF. The CDR3 DNA reads as TGTGCCAGCAGTGCACCAGGGATCGGGGGCACAGATACGCAGTATTTT.

This clonotype was seen repeatedly, ten times or more. The chain uses TRBV28 and TRBJ2-7; D is undetermined. Germline CDR1 is MDHEN and CDR2 is SYDVKM. V lost 5 bases and J lost 0, with 5 bases in between. The CDR3 is 12 amino acids. CDR3 nucleotides: TGTGCCAGCAGTACCCCCTCCTACGAGCAGTACTTC. Its protein is CASSTPSYEQYF.

This clonotype came up a few times. The gene calls are TRBV7-9 and TRBJ2-7, with D perhaps matching TRBD2 (6 bases). The CDR3 length is 13 residues. With 10 bases removed from V and 6 bases from J, the gap between germline ends came to 19 bases. CDR1 and CDR2 (germline): SEHNR, FQNEAQ (reference sequence). The CDR3 nucleotides are TGTGCCACCGATAGGACCGTCGGGGGCGAGCAGTACTTC. It codes for CATDRTVGGEQYF.

The sample holds one count of this clonotype. CDR3 DNA sequence: TGTGCCAGTAGGCAAGGAGTCTCTGAGCAGTTCTTC. Protein sequence: CASRQGVSEQFF. The chain uses TRBV19 and TRBJ2-1; no reliable D call. CDR3 length: 12 residues. Germline values: CDR1 LNHDA, CDR2 SQIVND (reference sequence). The ends were cut back, 6 bases at V and 9 bases at J, with 12 bases in the middle. The variable domain in full, with the rest retrieved from reference TRBV19 and TRBJ2-1, is DGGITQSPKYLFRKEGQNVTLSCEQNLNHDAMYWYRQDPGQGLRLIYYSQIVNDFQKGDIAEGYSVSREKKESFPLTVTSAQKNPTAFYLCASRQGVSEQFFGPGTRLTVL.

About this clonotype: This may be a read error, as it is one base from a much larger clone. This chain joins TRBV12-3 or TRBV12-4 and TRBJ1-2, with D possibly being TRBD1 (5 bases). The CDR3 extends over 15 amino acids. The CDR3 DNA reads TGTGCCAGCATCCAAGTCCAGGGAGGGATCTATGGCTACGCCTTC. Encoded protein: CASIQVQGGIYGYAF.

The sample holds a few counts of this clonotype. This sequence joins TRBV6-5 and TRBJ1-1; D remains ambiguous. Germline-derived CDR1 and CDR2 are MNHEY and SVGAGI. Deletions cut 2 bases from V and 1 base from J, with 11 bases between. This CDR3 spans 15 amino acids. In DNA form, the CDR3 reads TGTGCCAGCAGTTACACAGATTCGGCGAACACTGAAGCTTTCTTT. Translating gives CASSYTDSANTEAFF.

There are many counts of this clonotype. The rearrangement joins TRBV28 to TRBJ1-5, with 9 bases lining up with TRBD1. In germline, CDR1 is MDHEN, CDR2 SYDVKM. Trimming removed 4 bases from V and 4 bases from J; junction bases left unmatched: 5. This CDR3 has 15 amino acids. CDR3 protein: CASSSQGAGNQPQHF. Here the CDR3 DNA reads TGTGCCAGCAGTTCACAGGGGGCGGGAAATCAGCCCCAGCATTTT.